A single T cell receptor (beta chain) is shown here with its context. The source of the sample is a study of blood T cell repertoires in COVID-19. Across the study: Whether acute or convalescent, the COVID-19 samples came from the United States, Italy and Spain. PBMCs, B-cell-depleted T cells, or T cells provided the cDNA or gDNA that made up the material.

Original data processing: Estimates of nucleated cell counts were drawn from the amplification of reference gene primers. The repertoire was sequenced with immunoSEQ multiplex PCR; TCRdb's copy has only in-frame clones and lacks some. That table is the source of V, J and clone size, and D and trimming were worked out from the DNA. The table records about 250,000 clones, 70% to 90% of them present only once. The CDR3 totals 15 residues. CDR1 LGHDT and CDR2 YNNKEL come from the germline V gene (reference sequence). V was clipped by 4 bases and J by 0 bases, with 13 bases between them. This TCR derives from a woman aged 55-70 years with active or convalescent COVID-19. Material: peripheral blood. The chain uses TRBV3-1 (or the pseudogene TRBV3-2) and TRBJ2-7, with D perhaps matching TRBD2 (6 bases). The DNA for the CDR3 is TGTGCCAGCAGCCCCGGGACTTACAGCTCCTACGAGCAGTACTTC. Translation: CASSPGTYSSYEQYF.